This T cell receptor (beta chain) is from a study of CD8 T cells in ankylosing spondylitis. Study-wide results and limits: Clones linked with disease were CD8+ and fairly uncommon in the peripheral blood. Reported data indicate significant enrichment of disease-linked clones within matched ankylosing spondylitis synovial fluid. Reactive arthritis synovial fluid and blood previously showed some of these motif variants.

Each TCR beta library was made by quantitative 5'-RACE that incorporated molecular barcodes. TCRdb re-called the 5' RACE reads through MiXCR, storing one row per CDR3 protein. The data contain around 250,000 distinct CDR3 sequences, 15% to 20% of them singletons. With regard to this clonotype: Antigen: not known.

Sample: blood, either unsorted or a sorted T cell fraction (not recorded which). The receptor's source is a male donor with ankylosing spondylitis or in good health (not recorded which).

The chain's CDR3 is CASSVGTTPANEQFF. DNA of the CDR3: TGTGCCAGCAGCGTAGGCACTACCCCGGCCAATGAGCAGTTCTTC. The chain recombines TRBV9 with TRBJ2-1; D not certain. CDR1 SGDLS and CDR2 YYNGEE come from the germline V gene. This CDR3 is 15 amino acids long. V lost 0 bases to trimming and J lost 6 bases, with 13 bases between them.